One and the same sample provided the 16 T cell receptor beta chains below, sequenced in a study of cytomegalovirus exposure and HLA in healthy donors. PCR employed 60 Vbeta and 13 Jbeta primers. The table came from immunoSEQ multiplex PCR; TCRdb's copy has only in-frame clones and leaves some out. The sample contains roughly 230,000 clones, around 90% of which appear only once. Sequencing was carried out using PBMCs. Receptors originate from a girl aged 2 to 10 in good health and CMV-seronegative.

The chain has TRBV6-1 and TRBJ1-6, with D maybe TRBD1 (6 bases). CDR3 size: 15 residues. V dropped 7 bases and J dropped 12 bases, with 22 bases sitting between them. Per germline, CDR1 MNHNS and CDR2 SASEGT. Here the CDR3 reads CASTLTGTPPRPLHF. CDR3 bases: TGTGCCAGCACCCTTACCGGGACACCACCCAGACCCCTCCACTTT.

The V gene is TRBV6-5, the J gene TRBJ2-4; 14 bases are a match to TRBD2. This CDR3 is built from 15 residues. After removal of 4 bases from V and 5 bases from J, the junction contained 1 base not matched to a gene. Germline assignment: CDR1 MNHEY and CDR2 SVGAGI. The CDR3, as DNA: TGTGCCAGCAGTTCGGGACTAGCGGGAGAAAACATTCAGTACTTC. It codes for CASSSGLAGENIQYF.

This clone was detected only a few times. V usage is TRBV29-1 and J usage is TRBJ2-7, with 10 bases lining up with TRBD1. The V gene end was trimmed by 6 bases and the J gene end by 2 bases; junction bases not matched to a gene: 1. Germline CDR1 reads SQVTM; CDR2 reads ANQGSEA. The CDR3 runs to 12 residues. This chain's CDR3 is CSVGQGAYEQYF. The DNA for the CDR3 is TGCAGCGTCGGACAGGGGGCCTACGAGCAGTACTTC.

This clone has just one count. The V gene is TRBV5-4, the J gene TRBJ2-3; TRBD1 might be the D (6 bases). The germline CDR1 and CDR2 sequences are SGHNT and YYREEE (reference sequence). V was shortened by 0 bases and J by 1 base, with 12 bases between the two germline ends. CDR3 length: 16 amino acids. CDR3 bases: TGTGCCAGCAGCTTGGGGACAGCCCGGGGCACAGATACGCAGTATTTT. Its protein product is CASSLGTARGTDTQYF.

This chain connects TRBV7-3 to TRBJ1-6; no definite D call. This CDR3 contains 15 residues. V was cut by 5 bases and J by 3 bases, with 11 bases left in between. Germline V gives CDR1 SGHTA, CDR2 FQGTGA. CDR3: CASSPTPGYNSPLHF. In nucleotides, the CDR3 is TGTGCCAGCAGCCCCACACCAGGCTATAATTCACCCCTCCACTTT.

The rearrangement links TRBV10-3 to TRBJ1-5; 12 nucleotides agree with TRBD1. Germline V gives CDR1 ENHRY, CDR2 SYGVKD. With 0 bases clipped from V and 6 bases from J, the junction kept 3 bases outside the gene matches. This CDR3 spans 16 amino acids. CDR3 bases: TGTGCCATCAGTGAGTCGGGGACAGGGGGCTTTCAGCCCCAGCATTTT. Protein: CAISESGTGGFQPQHF.

The chain employs TRBV6-5 and TRBJ2-2; no definite D call. V was shortened by 0 bases and J by 9 bases, with 11 bases between the two germline ends. CDR1 and CDR2 (germline): MNHEY, SVGAGI. The CDR3 is made up of 14 amino acids. CDR3 residues: CASSYSTPPRELFF. The CDR3 nucleotides read TGTGCCAGCAGTTACTCGACTCCCCCCCGGGAGCTGTTTTTT.

This CDR3 is CAWSEFILAGGGFAKNIQYF. The CDR3 DNA is TGTGCCTGGAGTGAGTTCATCCTAGCGGGGGGCGGCTTCGCCAAAAACATTCAGTACTTC. V usage is TRBV30 and J usage is TRBJ2-4; 11 positions match TRBD2. V trimming: 1 base; J trimming: 1 base; junction bases outside the gene matches: 15. The CDR3 is made up of 20 amino acids. CDR1 GTSNPN and CDR2 SVGIG come from the germline V gene (reference sequence).

The chain uses TRBV6-5 and TRBJ2-1; possibly TRBD1 for D (5 bases). V was cut by 7 bases and J by 1 base, with 11 bases left in between. Germline-derived CDR1 and CDR2 are MNHEY and SVGAGI. The length of the CDR3 is 14 residues. Written as DNA, the CDR3 is TGTGCCAGCAAAACAGGAGTTTCCTACAATGAGCAGTTCTTC. Amino acids: CASKTGVSYNEQFF.

V is TRBV5-4 and J is TRBJ1-6, with TRBD1 as a possible D gene (6 bases). The germline V gene encodes CDR1 SGHNT and CDR2 YYREEE (reference sequence). Trimming pared 4 bases from V and 0 bases from J, leaving 8 bases between. The CDR3 is 15 amino acids. The CDR3 protein is CASSQGSSYNSPLHF. For the CDR3, the DNA is TGTGCCAGCAGCCAGGGGAGCTCCTATAATTCACCCCTCCACTTT.

The DNA of the CDR3 is TGTGCCTCTAGCCCCGCGGGTTACAATGAGCAGTTCTTC. It translates to CASSPAGYNEQFF. The chain recombines TRBV30 with TRBJ2-1; D possibly corresponds to TRBD2 (5 bases). V lost 7 bases, J lost 4 bases, and 14 bases lay in between. CDR3 size: 13 residues. From germline, CDR1 is GTSNPN and CDR2 SVGIG (reference sequence).

The chain recombines TRBV27 with TRBJ2-3; D may be TRBD1 (5 bases). The CDR3 is 15 amino acids. Germline CDR1 and CDR2: MNHEY and SMNVEV (reference sequence). V shed 4 bases and J shed 6 bases, with 17 bases lying between them. The CDR3 reads CASSSRAPRPDTQYF. For the CDR3, the DNA is TGTGCCAGCAGTTCCAGGGCGCCCCGACCCGATACGCAGTATTTT.

The chain is built from TRBV7-7 and TRBJ2-5, with no clear D. Germline V CDR1 and CDR2: SSHAT, FNYEAQ (reference sequence). CDR3 length equals 13 residues. V lost 1 base and J 2 bases, leaving 5 bases between the germline ends. The CDR3: CASSLGPQETQYF. The CDR3 DNA follows: TGTGCCAGCAGCTTAGGGCCACAAGAGACCCAGTACTTC.

The genes are TRBV9 and TRBJ2-2; D gene ambiguous. Germline CDR1 and CDR2: SGDLS and YYNGEE. Trimming cost V 5 bases and J 0 bases, with 11 bases left between them. CDR3 length: 15 residues. CDR3 protein: CASSWSSSNTGELFF. The CDR3 DNA reads as TGTGCCAGCAGTTGGAGCAGTTCGAACACCGGGGAGCTGTTTTTT.

The chain carries TRBV6-5 and TRBJ1-5; 7 bases are a match to TRBD1. This CDR3 has 14 amino acids. The trim removed 5 bases at V and 2 bases at J, leaving 3 bases unmatched. Per germline, CDR1 MNHEY and CDR2 SVGAGI. The CDR3 nucleotides are TGTGCCAGCAGTACAGGGGCGGGCAATCAGCCCCAGCATTTT. As protein: CASSTGAGNQPQHF.

This clone was counted between two and nine times. The CDR3 sequence: CASSYAPGSPYEQYF. Here the CDR3 DNA reads TGTGCCAGCAGTTACGCCCCGGGATCGCCCTACGAGCAGTACTTC. The chain combines TRBV6-6 with TRBJ2-7, with a tentative D call TRBD2 (5 bases). Germline lookup yields CDR1 MNHNY and CDR2 SVGAGI (reference sequence). V lost 2 bases, J lost 2 bases, and 13 bases lay in between. The CDR3 has 15 residues.